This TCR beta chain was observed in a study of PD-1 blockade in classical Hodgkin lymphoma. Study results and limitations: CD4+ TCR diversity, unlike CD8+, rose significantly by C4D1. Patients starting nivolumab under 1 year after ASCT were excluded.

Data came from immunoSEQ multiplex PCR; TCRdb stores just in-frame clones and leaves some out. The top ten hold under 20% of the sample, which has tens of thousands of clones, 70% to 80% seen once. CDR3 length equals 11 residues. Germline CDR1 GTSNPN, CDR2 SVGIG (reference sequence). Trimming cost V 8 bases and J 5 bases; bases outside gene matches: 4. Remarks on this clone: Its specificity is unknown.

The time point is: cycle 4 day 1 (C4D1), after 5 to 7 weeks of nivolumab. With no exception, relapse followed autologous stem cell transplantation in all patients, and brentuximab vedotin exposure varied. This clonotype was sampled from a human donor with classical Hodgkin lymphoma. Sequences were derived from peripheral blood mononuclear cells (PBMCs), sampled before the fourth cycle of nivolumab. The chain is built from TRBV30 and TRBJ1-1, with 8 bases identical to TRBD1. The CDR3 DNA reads TGTGCCGGCTACAGGGGGACTGAAGCTTTCTTT. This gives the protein CAGYRGTEAFF.